This passage covers 19 T cell receptor beta chains from one sample sequenced in a study of control samples from healthy donors and cancer patients. Repertoires were generated with immunoSEQ multiplex PCR, while TCRdb's copy carries only in-frame clones and drops some. In the table there are approximately 160,000 clones, 90% to 95% of which are singletons. The material sequenced was blood. Every receptor here comes from a woman in her late teens or twenties in good health.

The chain has TRBV24-1 and TRBJ2-1; 8 bases fit TRBD1. The V gene end was trimmed by 4 bases and the J gene end by 7 bases; junction bases not matched to a gene: 8. CDR3 size: 15 residues. Germline CDR1 reads KGHDR; CDR2 reads SFDVKD. CDR3 loop: CATSDINRDRNEQFF. CDR3 DNA: TGTGCCACCAGTGACATAAACCGGGACAGGAATGAGCAGTTCTTC.

CDR3 coding DNA: TGTGCCAGCAGCTCCCCCACGGGACAGGGGGCTAAAGAGCAGTACTTC. It codes for CASSSPTGQGAKEQYF. This chain joins TRBV7-9 and TRBJ2-7; the match to TRBD1 covers 12 bases. CDR3 length: 16 amino acids. Germline assignment: CDR1 SEHNR and CDR2 FQNEAQ (reference sequence). The junction had 11 bases not matched to a gene; V was cut back by 4 bases and J by 7 bases. The variable domain in full, with the rest retrieved from reference TRBV7-9 and TRBJ2-7, is DTGVSQNPRHKITKRGQNVTFRCDPISEHNRLYWYRQTLGQGPEFLTYFQNEAQLEKSRLLSDRFSAERPKGSFSTLEIQRTEQGDSAMYLCASSSPTGQGAKEQYFGPGTRLTVT.

The genes are TRBV6-1 and TRBJ1-2; no definite D call. Germline loops: CDR1 MNHNS, CDR2 SASEGT. V shed 3 bases and J shed 7 bases, with 12 bases lying between them. The CDR3 is made up of 13 amino acids. CDR3: CASSEVRTFGYTF. The CDR3 bases are TGTGCCAGCAGTGAGGTTAGAACCTTTGGCTACACCTTC.

The V and J genes are TRBV11-3 and TRBJ1-2; maybe TRBD1 (6 bases). V was cut by 4 bases and J by 1 base, with 7 bases left in between. The CDR3 consists of 13 residues. In germline, CDR1 is SGHNT, CDR2 YENEEA. The CDR3 protein is CASSSQGNYGYTF. The CDR3 bases are TGTGCCAGCAGCTCACAGGGTAACTATGGCTACACCTTC.

The J gene is TRBJ1-2, the V gene TRBV29-1; possibly TRBD1 for D (6 bases). Trimming took off 5 bases at V and 8 bases at J, with 12 bases between the two ends. Germline CDR1 reads SQVTM; CDR2 reads ANQGSEA. The CDR3 length is 11 residues. The CDR3 coding sequence is TGCAGCGTTTTTGCAGGGGACGGCTACACCTTC. The encoded protein is CSVFAGDGYTF.

The rearrangement uses TRBV11-2 and TRBJ1-2; D ambiguous. This CDR3 comprises 12 residues. Germline loops: CDR1 SGHAT, CDR2 FQNNGV. Deletions cut 6 bases from V and 7 bases from J, with 12 bases between. CDR3 in DNA: TGTGCCAGCAGTTCCGGGAGCTTTGGCTACACCTTC. Protein: CASSSGSFGYTF.

The chain carries TRBV9 and TRBJ2-3, with D possibly being TRBD1 or TRBD2 (6 bases each). The CDR3 is made up of 15 amino acids. V gave up 0 bases and J gave up 4 bases, with 12 bases separating them. Germline-derived CDR1 and CDR2 are SGDLS and YYNGEE. CDR3 protein: CASSVVGGQADTQYF. The CDR3 nucleotides are TGTGCCAGCAGCGTAGTGGGGGGCCAAGCAGATACGCAGTATTTT.

This chain uses TRBV5-4 with TRBJ2-5; TRBD1 matches at 10 bases. Germline V CDR1 and CDR2: SGHNT, YYREEE (reference sequence). This CDR3 contains 14 residues. V lost 6 bases, J lost 5 bases, and 7 bases stayed unmatched. CDR3 sequence: CASTPTGGGETQYF. CDR3 coding DNA: TGTGCCAGCACCCCGACAGGGGGCGGGGAGACCCAGTACTTC.

The genes are TRBV18 and TRBJ2-1, with 7 bases identical to TRBD2. The CDR3 runs to 17 residues. CDR1 KGHSH and CDR2 LQKENI come from the germline V gene. With 2 bases clipped from V and 8 bases from J, the junction kept 15 bases outside the gene matches. CDR3 region: CASSPMITGTIVDEQFF. The CDR3 DNA follows: TGTGCCAGCTCACCAATGATAACCGGGACTATCGTTGATGAGCAGTTCTTC.

This chain connects TRBV3-1 (or the pseudogene TRBV3-2) to TRBJ2-3, with 7 bases that match TRBD2. The V segment lost 8 bases and the J segment 0 bases; nucleotides outside the gene matches: 8. Per germline, CDR1 LGHDT and CDR2 YNNKEL (reference sequence). The CDR3 loop spans 15 amino acids. CDR3 region: CASGAGDPSTDTQYF. The CDR3 region has the DNA TGTGCCAGCGGGGCGGGAGACCCTAGCACAGATACGCAGTATTTT.

This chain joins TRBV10-3 and TRBJ1-1; no firm D call. CDR1 is ENHRY, CDR2 SYGVKD, per germline. The germline V and J ends were trimmed by 2 bases and 2 bases, with 9 bases remaining between them. The CDR3 is 14 amino acids. The CDR3 loop is CAISEPKLNTEAFF. The DNA of the CDR3 is TGTGCCATCAGTGAGCCGAAATTAAACACTGAAGCTTTCTTT.

The chain uses TRBV28 and TRBJ2-7; D might be TRBD1 or TRBD2, each matching 5 bases. The CDR3 runs to 13 residues. Germline V gene sequence: CDR1 MDHEN, CDR2 SYDVKM. With 10 bases removed from V and 2 bases from J, the gap between germline ends came to 15 bases. The CDR3, as DNA: TGTGCCACCGGGGCCGGGGCCCCCTACGAGCAGTACTTC. Translating gives CATGAGAPYEQYF.

This clone was counted a single time. This chain links TRBV12-3 or TRBV12-4 with TRBJ2-1; a possible D gene is TRBD1 (5 bases). Between the trimmed V and J ends, which lost 5 bases and 7 bases, there was a span of 12 bases. The CDR3 runs 13 residues. CDR3 protein: CASSPSAGNEQFF. The CDR3 nucleotides read TGTGCCAGCAGTCCCTCAGCAGGGAATGAGCAGTTCTTC.

This chain connects TRBV6-1 to TRBJ2-3, with unresolved D. The CDR3 consists of 14 residues. The V end was cut by 1 base, the J end by 1 base, with 6 bases between. In germline, CDR1 is MNHNS, CDR2 SASEGT. This CDR3 reads CASSEETGTDTQYF. CDR3 nucleotides: TGTGCCAGCAGTGAAGAAACAGGCACAGATACGCAGTATTTT.

The chain employs TRBV28 and TRBJ1-5, with a possible D match to TRBD1 (6 bases). V shed 5 bases and J shed 3 bases, with 14 bases lying between them. This CDR3 spans 15 amino acids. Germline V gives CDR1 MDHEN, CDR2 SYDVKM. The CDR3 is CASSPARGINQPQHF. In nucleotides, the CDR3 is TGTGCCAGCAGTCCCGCCAGGGGAATCAATCAGCCCCAGCATTTT.

The chain joins TRBV16 to TRBJ2-3, with TRBD1 identical over 7 bases. Trimming cost V 3 bases and J 1 base; bases outside gene matches: 7. The CDR3 extends over 16 amino acids. Germline V gene sequence: CDR1 KGHSY, CDR2 FQNENV. In DNA form, the CDR3 reads TGTGCCAGCAGCCAGTCGACAGGGCTAGGCACAGATACGCAGTATTTT. This gives the protein CASSQSTGLGTDTQYF.

The V and J genes are TRBV7-2 and TRBJ1-5; possible D gene TRBD1, 5 bases. There are 16 residues in the CDR3. V was pared by 5 bases and J by 4 bases, with 18 bases between. Germline CDR1 is SGHTA and CDR2 is FQGNSA. In nucleotides, the CDR3 is TGTGCCAGCAGCACCCGACAGATCTCGAGAAATCAGCCCCAGCATTTT. Its protein is CASSTRQISRNQPQHF.

The chain uses TRBV6-6 and TRBJ1-5; the D gene is possibly TRBD1 (5 bases). Germline V gene data show CDR1 as MNHNY and CDR2 as SVGAGI (reference sequence). V lost 7 bases to trimming and J lost 7 bases, with 14 bases between them. This CDR3 is built from 13 residues. The CDR3 bases are TGTGCCAGCACCCAATGGGGGGACCAGCCCCAGCATTTT. Translating gives CASTQWGDQPQHF.

This clone has only one observation. The chain has TRBV15 and TRBJ1-5, with D perhaps TRBD1 (5 bases). The CDR3 totals 14 residues. Trimming pared 5 bases from V and 7 bases from J, leaving 15 bases between. From germline, CDR1 is LNHNV and CDR2 YYDKDF (reference sequence). The CDR3: CATSPRGGSQPQHF. In DNA, the CDR3 is TGTGCCACCAGCCCTCGGGGGGGAAGCCAGCCCCAGCATTTT.